These T cell receptor beta chains were read from a single sample in a study of CD8 T cells in Susac syndrome. TCRdb analysed the immunoSEQ multiplex PCR reads with MiXCR anew, one entry per CDR3 protein. The table lists 150,000 to 200,000 distinct CDR3 sequences, roughly 93% of them singletons. Sequencing was done on a sample of CD4+ T cells from PBMCs. These receptors all come from a human donor in good health. CDR3s include the opening cysteine and the closing phenylalanine or tryptophan. The D gene is left open where the match is weak. Clone size is stated in some rows and not others, as once, few, many or a class when expanded.

>TRBV7-3|-|-|TRBJ2-2|14
CASSPKKATGELFF
TGTGCCAGCAGCCCCAAGAAGGCCACCGGGGAGCTGTTTTTT
>TRBV4-2|-|-|TRBJ2-7|15
CASSQDDRRNYEQYF
TGTGCCAGCAGCCAAGACGACAGACGAAACTACGAGCAGTACTTC
>TRBV5-1|-|-|TRBJ1-6|14
CASSSGLGNSPLHF
TGCGCCAGCAGCTCGGGACTGGGAAATTCACCCCTCCACTTT
>TRBV3-1|TRBD2|-|TRBJ2-2|15
CASSLAGGHTGELFF
TGTGCCAGCAGCCTAGCGGGGGGCCACACCGGGGAGCTGTTTTTT
>TRBV20-1|-|-|TRBJ2-1|14
CSAGAIYSGEEQFF
TGCAGTGCTGGGGCTATATATTCGGGTGAGGAGCAGTTCTTC
>TRBV18|TRBD1|-|TRBJ1-3|15
CASSPRRDRVNTIYF
TGTGCCAGCTCGCCCCGCCGGGACAGGGTAAACACCATATATTTT
>TRBV6-1|-|few|TRBJ1-4|14
CASRRDGGNEKLFF
TGTGCCAGCAGGAGGGACGGCGGAAATGAAAAACTGTTTTTT
>TRBV6-7|-|-|TRBJ2-2|16
CASSYPRRSLGGELFF
TGTGCCAGCAGTTACCCCCGGAGGAGCTTAGGCGGGGAGCTGTTTTTT
>TRBV15|-|-|TRBJ2-3|16
CATSRAASRIADTQYF
TGTGCCACCAGCAGAGCGGCTAGCAGGATAGCAGATACGCAGTATTTT
>TRBV3-1|-|-|TRBJ1-1|12
CASSPRPTEAFF
TGTGCCAGCAGCCCCCGACCTACTGAAGCTTTCTTT
>TRBV15|-|-|TRBJ2-4|12
CATSSPRDIQYF
TGTGCCACCAGCAGCCCCAGGGACATTCAGTACTTC
>TRBV29-1|-|-|TRBJ2-5|15
CSSSRDILYQETQYF
TGCAGCTCCTCCCGGGACATTCTGTACCAAGAGACCCAGTACTTC
>TRBV10-3|-|-|TRBJ2-7|15
CAISDPGLSSYEQYF
TGTGCCATCAGTGATCCGGGGTTGAGCTCCTACGAGCAGTACTTC
>TRBV29-1|-|-|TRBJ1-1|13
CSVEVSASTEAFF
TGCAGCGTTGAAGTATCTGCGAGCACTGAAGCTTTCTTT
>TRBV7-2|TRBD2|-|TRBJ2-7|15
CASSPGTTQPYEQYF
TGTGCCAGCAGCCCAGGGACTACCCAACCCTACGAGCAGTACTTC
>TRBV3-1|-|-|TRBJ2-1|14
CASSQASRYNEQFF
TGTGCCAGCAGCCAAGCATCACGGTACAATGAGCAGTTCTTC
>TRBV5-4|TRBD1|-|TRBJ1-4|16
CASSRDRGSTNEKLFF
TGTGCCAGCAGCCGAGACAGGGGATCCACTAATGAAAAACTGTTTTTT
>TRBV12-3/TRBV12-4|TRBD2|-|TRBJ2-2|13
CASSLGGTGELFF
TGTGCCAGCAGTTTGGGAGGGACCGGGGAGCTGTTTTTT
>TRBV9|-|-|TRBJ2-3|13
CASSAGPADTQYF
TGTGCCAGCAGCGCCGGGCCCGCAGATACGCAGTATTTT
>TRBV13|-|-|TRBJ2-7|14
CASSLGGDSYEQYF
TGTGCCAGCAGCTTAGGCGGGGATTCCTACGAGCAGTACTTC
>TRBV12-5|-|once|TRBJ2-5|14
CASGYDPTEETQYF
TGTGCTAGTGGATACGACCCGACTGAGGAGACCCAGTACTTC
>TRBV6-5|TRBD1|-|TRBJ1-2|18
CASRYHLPGQDVGDGYTF
TGTGCCAGCAGGTACCACCTACCGGGACAGGACGTTGGGGATGGCTACACCTTC
>TRBV19|TRBD1|-|TRBJ2-7|14
CASSVRDRGYEQYF
TGTGCCAGTAGTGTCCGGGACAGGGGATACGAGCAGTACTTC
>TRBV3-1|-|-|TRBJ2-5|15
CASSLAPGQGETQYF
TGTGCCAGCAGCCTAGCACCGGGACAAGGAGAGACCCAGTACTTC
>TRBV6-6|-|-|TRBJ1-6|14
CASSYGQRPSPLHF
TGTGCCAGCAGTTACGGACAGAGGCCTTCACCCCTCCACTTT
>TRBV27|-|-|TRBJ2-5|12
CASSSQAETQYF
TGTGCCAGCTCCTCCCAGGCCGAGACCCAGTACTTC
>TRBV27|TRBD1|-|TRBJ2-7|15
CASSTIRQGAGEQYF
TGTGCCAGCAGCACAATACGACAGGGGGCAGGGGAGCAGTACTTC
>TRBV27|TRBD1|once|TRBJ2-4|15
CASSLEGQGLNIQYF
TGTGCCAGCAGTTTAGAGGGACAGGGGTTAAACATTCAGTACTTC
>TRBV11-2|-|once|TRBJ1-2|14
CASSLVSGVDGYTF
TGTGCCAGCAGCTTAGTATCTGGGGTAGATGGCTACACCTTC
>TRBV24-1|-|-|TRBJ1-1|14
CATPTRGGDTEAFF
TGTGCCACCCCTACCCGGGGGGGGGACACTGAAGCTTTCTTT
>TRBV5-1|TRBD2|-|TRBJ2-4|13
CASSSPGGDIQYF
TGCGCCAGCAGCTCCCCGGGGGGGGACATTCAGTACTTC
>TRBV6-1|-|-|TRBJ2-3|14
CASSTRGVTDTQYF
TGTGCCAGCAGCACTAGAGGGGTCACAGATACGCAGTATTTT
>TRBV5-6|TRBD1|-|TRBJ1-2|13
CASSWDRGDGYTF
TGTGCCAGCAGCTGGGACAGGGGCGACGGCTACACCTTC
>TRBV6-5|-|-|TRBJ1-1|13
CASRRDLTAEAFF
TGTGCCAGCAGGAGGGACCTGACGGCTGAAGCTTTCTTT
>TRBV6-5|-|-|TRBJ1-2|12
CASSYWGYGYTF
TGTGCCAGCAGTTATTGGGGCTATGGCTACACCTTC
>TRBV5-5|TRBD1|-|TRBJ1-5|14
CASSELQGHQPQHF
TGTGCCAGCAGCGAATTACAGGGGCATCAGCCCCAGCATTTT
>TRBV2|-|once|TRBJ2-7|11
CASSEVVRPYF
TGTGCCAGCAGTGAAGTGGTCAGGCCCTACTTC
>TRBV7-9|-|-|TRBJ2-7|14
CASSLLDSEYEQYF
TGTGCCAGCAGCTTACTCGACAGCGAGTACGAGCAGTACTTC
>TRBV29-1|-|-|TRBJ1-2|12
CSAMDSPDGYTF
TGCAGCGCGATGGACAGCCCAGATGGCTACACCTTC
>TRBV29-1|-|-|TRBJ1-2|13
CSAGDTSNYGYTF
TGCAGCGCCGGGGACACTTCGAACTATGGCTACACCTTC
>TRBV27|-|-|TRBJ1-1|12
CASSDPNTEAFF
TGTGCCAGCAGCGACCCAAACACTGAAGCTTTCTTT
>TRBV5-6|-|-|TRBJ2-4|16
CASSSTAGTMKNIQYF
TGTGCCAGCAGCTCCACAGCCGGGACAATGAAAAACATTCAGTACTTC
>TRBV2|-|-|TRBJ2-6|14
CASTARAGANVLTF
TGTGCCAGCACGGCGAGAGCTGGGGCCAACGTCCTGACTTTC